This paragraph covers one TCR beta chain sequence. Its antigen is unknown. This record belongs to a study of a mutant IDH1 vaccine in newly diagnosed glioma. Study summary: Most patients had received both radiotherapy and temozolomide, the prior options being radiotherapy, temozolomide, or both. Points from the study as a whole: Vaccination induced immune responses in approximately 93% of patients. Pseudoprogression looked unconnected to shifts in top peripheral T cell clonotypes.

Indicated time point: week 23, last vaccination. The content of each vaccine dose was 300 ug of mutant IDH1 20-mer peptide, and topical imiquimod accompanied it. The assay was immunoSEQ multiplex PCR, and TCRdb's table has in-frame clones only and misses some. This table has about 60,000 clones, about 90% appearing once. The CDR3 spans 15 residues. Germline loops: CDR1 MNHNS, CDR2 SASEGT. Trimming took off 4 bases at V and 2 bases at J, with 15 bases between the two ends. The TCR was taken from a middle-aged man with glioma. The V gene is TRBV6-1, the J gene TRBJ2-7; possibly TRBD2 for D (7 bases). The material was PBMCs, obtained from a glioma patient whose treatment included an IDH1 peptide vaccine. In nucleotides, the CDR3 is TGTGCCAGCAGTGGGACTGGCGGGGGCCCCTACGAGCAGTACTTC. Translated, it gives CASSGTGGGPYEQYF.